Listed here are 2 T cell receptor beta chains from one sample, sequenced in a study of cytomegalovirus exposure and HLA in healthy donors. The PCR was carried out with 60 Vbeta primers and 13 Jbeta primers. Some clones are missing from TCRdb's copy, which holds only in-frame ones; the method was immunoSEQ multiplex PCR. The sample has 95,000 to 100,000 clones; 60% to 75% are singletons. Sample: PBMCs. The receptors here all came from a man aged 50 or older in good health and CMV-seronegative.

This chain connects TRBV18 to TRBJ2-7; a possible D gene is TRBD1 (5 bases). Germline assignment: CDR1 KGHSH and CDR2 LQKENI. Trimming removed 0 bases at V and 0 bases at J, with 18 bases between. The CDR3 consists of 18 residues. The CDR3 is CASSPPTGQGLGSYEQYF. CDR3 DNA: TGTGCCAGCTCACCACCCACCGGTCAGGGTCTCGGCTCCTACGAGCAGTACTTC.

This clone was detected a few times. The gene calls are TRBV6-4 and TRBJ1-1; D unclear. The CDR3 runs to 12 residues. Trimming cost V 10 bases and J 1 base, with 10 bases left between them. Per the germline V gene, CDR1 is MRHNA and CDR2 is SNTAGT. The CDR3 nucleotides read TGTGCCACATGGAGGCAGAACACTGAAGCTTTCTTT. This codes for CATWRQNTEAFF.